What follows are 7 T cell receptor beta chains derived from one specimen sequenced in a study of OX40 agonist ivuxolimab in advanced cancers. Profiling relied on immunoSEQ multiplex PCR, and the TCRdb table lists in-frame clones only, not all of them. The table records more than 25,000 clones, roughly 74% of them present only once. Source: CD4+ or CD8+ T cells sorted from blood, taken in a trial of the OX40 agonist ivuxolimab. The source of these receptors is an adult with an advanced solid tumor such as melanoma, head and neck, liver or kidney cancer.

This CDR3 reads CASSPRTSGGRGYF. CDR3 bases: TGTGCCAGCAGTCCCAGGACTAGCGGGGGACGGGGTTACTTC. V usage is TRBV28 and J usage is TRBJ2-7; 13 bases are a match to TRBD2. This CDR3 is built from 14 residues. The germline V gene encodes CDR1 MDHEN and CDR2 SYDVKM. J gave up 13 bases and V 5 bases, and 11 bases lay outside the gene matches. Full variable domain (outside the CDR3, taken from reference TRBV28 and TRBJ2-7): DVKVTQSSRYLVKRTGEKVFLECVQDMDHENMFWYRQDPGLGLRLIYFSYDVKMKEKGDIPEGYSVSREKKERFSLILESASTNQTSMYLCASSPRTSGGRGYFGPGTRLTVT.

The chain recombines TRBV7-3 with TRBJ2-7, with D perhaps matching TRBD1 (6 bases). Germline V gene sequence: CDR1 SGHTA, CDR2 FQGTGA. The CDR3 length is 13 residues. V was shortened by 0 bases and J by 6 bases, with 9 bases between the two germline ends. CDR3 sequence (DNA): TGTGCCAGCAGCTTAACGGGACAAACCGAGCAGTACTTC. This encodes CASSLTGQTEQYF.

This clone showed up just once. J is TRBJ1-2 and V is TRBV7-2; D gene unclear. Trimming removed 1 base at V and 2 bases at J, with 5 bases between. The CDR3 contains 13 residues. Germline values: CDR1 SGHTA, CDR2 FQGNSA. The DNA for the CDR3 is TGTGCCAGCAGCTTAGACCCAAACTATGGCTACACCTTC. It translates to CASSLDPNYGYTF.

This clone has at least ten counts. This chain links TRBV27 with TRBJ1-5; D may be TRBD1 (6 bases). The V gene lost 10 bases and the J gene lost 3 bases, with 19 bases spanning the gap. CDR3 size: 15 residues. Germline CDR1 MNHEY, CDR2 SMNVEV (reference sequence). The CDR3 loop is CATQIWAGANQPQHF. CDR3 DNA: TGTGCCACCCAAATCTGGGCAGGGGCCAATCAGCCCCAGCATTTT.

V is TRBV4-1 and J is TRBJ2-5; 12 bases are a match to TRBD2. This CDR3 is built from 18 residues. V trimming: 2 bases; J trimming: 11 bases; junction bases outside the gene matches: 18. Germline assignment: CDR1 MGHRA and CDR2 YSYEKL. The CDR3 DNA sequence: TGCGCCAGCAGCCAATCGAACTCCGGACTAGCGGGGCCTAGGGAGCAGTACTTC. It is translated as CASSQSNSGLAGPREQYF.

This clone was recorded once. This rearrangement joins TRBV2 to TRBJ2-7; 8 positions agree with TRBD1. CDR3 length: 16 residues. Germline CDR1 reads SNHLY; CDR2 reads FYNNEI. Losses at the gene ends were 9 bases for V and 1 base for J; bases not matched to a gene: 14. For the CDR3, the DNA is TGTGCCAGGCGGACAGGGCCCTTTGGACTTTCCTACGAGCAGTACTTC. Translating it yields CARRTGPFGLSYEQYF.

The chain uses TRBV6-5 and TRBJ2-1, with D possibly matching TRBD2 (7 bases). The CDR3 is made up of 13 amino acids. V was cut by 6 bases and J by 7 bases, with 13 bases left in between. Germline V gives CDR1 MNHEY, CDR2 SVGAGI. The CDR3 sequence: CASRSGGLNEQFF. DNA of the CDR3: TGTGCCAGCAGATCCGGGGGGCTTAATGAGCAGTTCTTC.